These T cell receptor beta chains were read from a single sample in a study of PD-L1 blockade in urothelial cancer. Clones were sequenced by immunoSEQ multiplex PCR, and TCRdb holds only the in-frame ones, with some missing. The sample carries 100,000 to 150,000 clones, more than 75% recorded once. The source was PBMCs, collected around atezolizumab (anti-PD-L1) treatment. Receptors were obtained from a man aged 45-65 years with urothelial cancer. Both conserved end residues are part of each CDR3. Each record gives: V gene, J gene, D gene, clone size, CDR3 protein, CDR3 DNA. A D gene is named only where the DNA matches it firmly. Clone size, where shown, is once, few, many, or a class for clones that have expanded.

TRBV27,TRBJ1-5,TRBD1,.,CASRQGMGQPQHF,TGTGCCAGCAGACAGGGGATGGGCCAGCCCCAGCATTTT
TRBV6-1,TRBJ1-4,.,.,CASSEQPNVGLFF,TGTGCCAGCAGTGAACAACCGAATGTCGGACTGTTTTTT
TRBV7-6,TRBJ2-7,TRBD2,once,CASSLNSGSGSYEQYF,TGTGCCAGCAGCTTAAATAGCGGGAGTGGGTCCTACGAGCAGTACTTC
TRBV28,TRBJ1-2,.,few,CASSFVRGYTF,TGTGCCAGCAGTTTCGTCAGGGGCTACACCTTC
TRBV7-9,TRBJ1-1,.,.,CASSLDNREAFF,TGTGCCAGCAGCTTAGATAACAGGGAAGCTTTCTTT
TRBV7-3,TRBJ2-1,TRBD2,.,CASSPYPGRGGEQFF,TGTGCCAGCAGCCCCTATCCCGGGAGGGGGGGTGAGCAGTTCTTC
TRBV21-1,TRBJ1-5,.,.,CASSNLKEDRGKRGNQPQHF,TGTGCCAGCAGCAACCTCAAGGAGGACAGGGGGAAAAGGGGCAATCAGCCCCAGCATTTT
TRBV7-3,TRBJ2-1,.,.,CASSLSASVGNEQFF,TGTGCCAGCAGCTTATCGGCTAGTGTTGGGAATGAGCAGTTCTTC
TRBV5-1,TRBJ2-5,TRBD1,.,CASSLEPGQGKTQYF,TGCGCCAGCAGCTTGGAGCCGGGACAGGGGAAGACCCAGTACTTC
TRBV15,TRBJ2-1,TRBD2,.,CATTFGQLAGGFKQFF,TGTGCCACAACCTTCGGTCAACTAGCGGGAGGGTTTAAGCAGTTCTTC
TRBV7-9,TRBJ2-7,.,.,CASSLGAASYEQYF,TGTGCCAGCAGCTTAGGTGCGGCTTCTTACGAGCAGTACTTC